This T cell receptor beta chain was sequenced in a study of blood T cell repertoires in COVID-19. Across the whole study: PBMCs, B-cell-depleted T cells, or T cells were the source of the cDNA or gDNA that made up the material.

This CDR3 comprises 14 residues. V lost 5 bases to trimming and J lost 6 bases, with 14 bases between them. Per germline, CDR1 MDHEN and CDR2 SYDVKM. Sequencing used immunoSEQ multiplex PCR; TCRdb keeps in-frame clones, though not all of them. This table has about 140,000 clones, 81% appearing once. The rearrangement joins TRBV28 to TRBJ2-1; possible D gene TRBD2, 5 bases. Input material: peripheral blood. This clonotype was sampled from a woman aged 55-69 years with active or convalescent COVID-19. CDR3 in amino acids: CASSPSDFLNEQFF. DNA of the CDR3: TGTGCCAGCAGTCCGTCGGACTTCCTCAATGAGCAGTTCTTC.